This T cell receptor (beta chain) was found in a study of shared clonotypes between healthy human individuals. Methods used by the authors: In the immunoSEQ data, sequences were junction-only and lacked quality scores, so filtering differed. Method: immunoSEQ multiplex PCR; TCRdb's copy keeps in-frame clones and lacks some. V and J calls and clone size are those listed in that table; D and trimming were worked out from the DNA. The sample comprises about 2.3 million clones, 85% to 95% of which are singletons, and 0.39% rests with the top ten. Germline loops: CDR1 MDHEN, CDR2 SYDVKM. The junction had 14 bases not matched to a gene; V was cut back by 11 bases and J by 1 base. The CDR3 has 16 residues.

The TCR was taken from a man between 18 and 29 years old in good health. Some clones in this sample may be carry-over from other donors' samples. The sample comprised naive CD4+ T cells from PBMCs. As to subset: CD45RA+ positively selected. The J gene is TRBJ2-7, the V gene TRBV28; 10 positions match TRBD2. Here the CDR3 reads CASMPPLAGGSYEQYF. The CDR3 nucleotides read TGTGCCTCGATGCCCCCCTTAGCGGGAGGTTCCTACGAGCAGTACTTC.